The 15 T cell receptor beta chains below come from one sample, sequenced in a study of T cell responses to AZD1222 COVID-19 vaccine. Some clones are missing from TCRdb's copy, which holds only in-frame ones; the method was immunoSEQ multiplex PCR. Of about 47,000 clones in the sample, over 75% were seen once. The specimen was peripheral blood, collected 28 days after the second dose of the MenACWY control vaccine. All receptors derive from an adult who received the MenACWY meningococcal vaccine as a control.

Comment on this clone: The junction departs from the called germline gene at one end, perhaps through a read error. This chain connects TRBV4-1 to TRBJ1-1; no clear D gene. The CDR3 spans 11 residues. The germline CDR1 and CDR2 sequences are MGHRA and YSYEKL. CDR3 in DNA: TGCGCCAGCAGCCAAAACAATGAAGCTTTCTTT. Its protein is CASSQNNEAFF.

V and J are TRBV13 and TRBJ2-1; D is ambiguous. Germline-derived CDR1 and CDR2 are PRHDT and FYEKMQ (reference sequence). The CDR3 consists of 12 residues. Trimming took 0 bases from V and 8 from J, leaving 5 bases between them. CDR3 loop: CASSLGLDEQFF. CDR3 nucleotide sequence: TGTGCCAGCAGCTTAGGGTTGGATGAGCAGTTCTTC.

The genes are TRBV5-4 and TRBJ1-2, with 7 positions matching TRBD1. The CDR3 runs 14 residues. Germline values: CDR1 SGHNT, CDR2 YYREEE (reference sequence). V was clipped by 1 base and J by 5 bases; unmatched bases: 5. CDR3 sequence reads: CASSLTGAEYGYTF. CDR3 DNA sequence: TGTGCCAGCAGCTTGACAGGGGCAGAATATGGCTACACCTTC.

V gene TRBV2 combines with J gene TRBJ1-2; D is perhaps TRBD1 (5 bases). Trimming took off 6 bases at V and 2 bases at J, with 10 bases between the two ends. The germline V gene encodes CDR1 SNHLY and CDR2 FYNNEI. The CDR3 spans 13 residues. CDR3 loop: CASRGWGNYGYTF. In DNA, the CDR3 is TGTGCCAGCAGGGGCTGGGGGAACTATGGCTACACCTTC.

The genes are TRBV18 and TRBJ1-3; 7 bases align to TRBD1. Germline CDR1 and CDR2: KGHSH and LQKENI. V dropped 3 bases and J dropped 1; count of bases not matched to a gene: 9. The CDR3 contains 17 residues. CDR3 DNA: TGTGCCAGCTCACCCCAACCGCCGACAGGGTCTGGAAACACCATATATTTT. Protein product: CASSPQPPTGSGNTIYF.

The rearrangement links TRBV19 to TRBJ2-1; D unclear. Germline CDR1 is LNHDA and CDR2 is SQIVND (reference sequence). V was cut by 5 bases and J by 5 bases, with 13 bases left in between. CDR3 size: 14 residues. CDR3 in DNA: TGTGCCAGTAGTCCACGCCCCAGGAACAATGAGCAGTTCTTC. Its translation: CASSPRPRNNEQFF.

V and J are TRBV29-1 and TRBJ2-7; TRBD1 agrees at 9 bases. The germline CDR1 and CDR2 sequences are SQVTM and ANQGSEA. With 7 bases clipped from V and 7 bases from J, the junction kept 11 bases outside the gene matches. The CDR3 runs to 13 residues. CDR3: CSAKDRGTREQYF. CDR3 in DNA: TGCAGCGCGAAGGACAGGGGCACGAGGGAGCAGTACTTC.

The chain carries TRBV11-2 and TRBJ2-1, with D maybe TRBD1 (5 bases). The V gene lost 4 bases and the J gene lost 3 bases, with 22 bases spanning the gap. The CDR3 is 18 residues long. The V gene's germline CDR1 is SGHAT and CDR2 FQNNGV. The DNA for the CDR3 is TGTGCCAGCAGCTCTCCTTGGGGCAGTATAGAAAACTACAATGAGCAGTTCTTC. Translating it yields CASSSPWGSIENYNEQFF.

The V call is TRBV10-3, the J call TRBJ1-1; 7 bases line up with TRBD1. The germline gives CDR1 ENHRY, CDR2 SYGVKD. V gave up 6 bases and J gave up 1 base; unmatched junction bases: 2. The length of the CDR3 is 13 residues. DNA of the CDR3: TGTGCCATCAGGCGACAGGGGAACACTGAAGCTTTCTTT. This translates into CAIRRQGNTEAFF.

The CDR3 coding sequence is TGTGCCTGGTTAGGGGGCTCCGGACTAGCGGGGACCTACAATGAGCAGTTCTTC. Amino acids: CAWLGGSGLAGTYNEQFF. This chain connects TRBV30 to TRBJ2-1, with 12 bases lining up with TRBD2. Germline loops: CDR1 GTSNPN, CDR2 SVGIG (reference sequence). The ends lost 5 bases at V and 2 bases at J; junction bases unmatched: 13. This CDR3 region has 18 residues.

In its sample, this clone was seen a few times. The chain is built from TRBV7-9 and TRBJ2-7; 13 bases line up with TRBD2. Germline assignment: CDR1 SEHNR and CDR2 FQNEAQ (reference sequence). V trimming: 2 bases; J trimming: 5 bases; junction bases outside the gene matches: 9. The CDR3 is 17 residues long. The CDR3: CASSLKAGLAGVHEQYF. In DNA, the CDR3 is TGTGCCAGCAGCTTAAAGGCCGGACTAGCGGGAGTCCACGAGCAGTACTTC.

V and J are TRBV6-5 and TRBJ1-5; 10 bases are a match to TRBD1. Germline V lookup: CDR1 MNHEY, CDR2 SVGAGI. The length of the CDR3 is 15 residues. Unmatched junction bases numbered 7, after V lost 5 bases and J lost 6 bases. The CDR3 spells CASSPDRGRFQPQHF. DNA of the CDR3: TGTGCCAGCAGTCCCGACAGGGGGCGCTTTCAGCCCCAGCATTTT.

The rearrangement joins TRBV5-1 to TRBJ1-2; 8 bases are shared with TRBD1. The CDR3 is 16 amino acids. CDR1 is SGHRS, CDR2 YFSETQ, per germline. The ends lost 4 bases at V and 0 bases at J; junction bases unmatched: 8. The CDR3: CASSPGTGVSNYGYTF. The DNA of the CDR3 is TGCGCCAGCAGCCCCGGGACAGGCGTTTCTAACTATGGCTACACCTTC.

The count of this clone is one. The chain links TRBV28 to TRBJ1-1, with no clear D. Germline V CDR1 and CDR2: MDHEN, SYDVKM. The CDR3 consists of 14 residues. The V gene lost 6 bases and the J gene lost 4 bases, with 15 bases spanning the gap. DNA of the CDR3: TGTGCCAGCAGATTACCGGGAGAAGTCACTGAAGCTTTCTTT. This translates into CASRLPGEVTEAFF.

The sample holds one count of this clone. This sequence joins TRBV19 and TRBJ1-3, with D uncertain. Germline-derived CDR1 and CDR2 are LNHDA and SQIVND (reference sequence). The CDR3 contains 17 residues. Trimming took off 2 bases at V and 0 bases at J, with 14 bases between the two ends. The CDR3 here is CASSINGRQYSGNTIYF. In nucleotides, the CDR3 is TGTGCCAGTAGTATAAATGGCCGGCAGTACTCTGGAAACACCATATATTTT.